This T cell receptor beta chain appears in the sequencing data of a study of cytomegalovirus exposure and HLA in healthy donors. PCR was performed using 60 Vbeta and 13 Jbeta primers. Clones were read by immunoSEQ multiplex PCR, and TCRdb kept only the in-frame ones, dropping some. The sample has under 200,000 clones; about four fifths are singletons. The CDR3 is made up of 14 amino acids. The trim removed 5 bases at V and 6 bases at J, leaving 3 bases unmatched. CDR1 and CDR2 from the germline V gene are LNHDA and SQIVND (reference sequence). The chain uses TRBV19 and TRBJ1-5; 11 nucleotides align to TRBD1. Specimen: PBMCs. The receptor's source is a man between 25 and 39 years old in good health and CMV-seronegative. CDR3 loop: CASSRTGGIQPQHF. The CDR3 DNA reads TGTGCCAGTAGTCGGACAGGGGGCATTCAGCCCCAGCATTTT.